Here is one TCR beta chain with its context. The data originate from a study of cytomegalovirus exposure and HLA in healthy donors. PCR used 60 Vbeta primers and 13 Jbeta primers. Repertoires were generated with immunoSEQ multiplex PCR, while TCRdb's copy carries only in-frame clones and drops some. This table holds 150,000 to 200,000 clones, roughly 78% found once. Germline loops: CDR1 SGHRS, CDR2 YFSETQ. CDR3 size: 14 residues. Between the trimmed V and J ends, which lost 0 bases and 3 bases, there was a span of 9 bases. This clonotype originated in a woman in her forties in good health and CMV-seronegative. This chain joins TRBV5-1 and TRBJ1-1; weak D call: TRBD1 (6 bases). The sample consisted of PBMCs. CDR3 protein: CASSLVGADTEAFF. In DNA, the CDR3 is TGCGCCAGCAGCTTGGTGGGGGCCGACACTGAAGCTTTCTTT.